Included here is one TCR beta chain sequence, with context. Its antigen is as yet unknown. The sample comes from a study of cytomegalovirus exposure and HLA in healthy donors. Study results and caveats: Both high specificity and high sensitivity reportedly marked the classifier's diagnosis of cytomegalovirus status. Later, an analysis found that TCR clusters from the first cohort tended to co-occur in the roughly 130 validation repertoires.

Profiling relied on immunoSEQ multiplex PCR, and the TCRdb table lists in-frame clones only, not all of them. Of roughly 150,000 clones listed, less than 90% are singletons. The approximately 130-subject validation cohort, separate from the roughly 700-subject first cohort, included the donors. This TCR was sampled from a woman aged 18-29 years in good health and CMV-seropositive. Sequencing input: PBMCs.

In DNA, the CDR3 is TGTGCCAGTAGTGCGAGGACTAGCGGGAAATCCTACGAGCAGTACTTC. This sequence encodes CASSARTSGKSYEQYF. V is TRBV19 and J is TRBJ2-7; 12 bases match TRBD2. The CDR3 is made up of 16 amino acids. Unmatched junction bases numbered 6, after V lost 5 bases and J lost 1 base. Germline-derived CDR1 and CDR2 are LNHDA and SQIVND (reference sequence).